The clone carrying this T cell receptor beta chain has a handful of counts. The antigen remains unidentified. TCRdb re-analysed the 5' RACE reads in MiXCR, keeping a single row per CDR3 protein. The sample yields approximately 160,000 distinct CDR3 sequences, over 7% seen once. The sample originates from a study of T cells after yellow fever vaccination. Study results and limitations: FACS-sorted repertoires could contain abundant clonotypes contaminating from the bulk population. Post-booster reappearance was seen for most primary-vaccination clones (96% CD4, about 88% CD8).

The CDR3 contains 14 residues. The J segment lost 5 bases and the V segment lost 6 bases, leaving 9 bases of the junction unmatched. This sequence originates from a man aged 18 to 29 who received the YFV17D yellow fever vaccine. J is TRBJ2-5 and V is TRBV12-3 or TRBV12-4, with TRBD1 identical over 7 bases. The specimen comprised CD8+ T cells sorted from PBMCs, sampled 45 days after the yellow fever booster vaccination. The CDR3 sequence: CASSSDRVWETQYF. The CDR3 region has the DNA TGTGCCAGCAGCTCTGACAGGGTATGGGAGACCCAGTACTTC.